This T cell receptor beta chain originates from a study of blood T cells in healthy people across ages. General study points: In these data, TCR beta diversity tracked strongly with naive T cell percentage.

Turning to this clonotype: No antigen is known for it.

A second PCR of about 7 to 12 cycles used a sample-barcoded 5' primer and a J-beta primer mix. A template-switch adaptor with 12 random nucleotides tagged each cDNA molecule. TCRdb processed the 5' RACE reads anew with MiXCR; each CDR3 protein has one entry. The table includes hundreds of thousands of distinct CDR3 sequences, approximately 43% detected once. The CDR3 runs 15 residues. Trimming stripped 6 bases from V and 4 bases from J, with 17 bases between. Germline lookup yields CDR1 SGHTA and CDR2 FQGNSA. The sequenced sample was blood. This chain links TRBV7-2 with TRBJ2-3, with D perhaps matching TRBD2 (5 bases). The clonotype originates from a woman in her fifties or sixties in good health. The CDR3 DNA sequence: TGTGCCAGCAGTTTAAGCGGCTCGTCGTCAGATACGCAGTATTTT. Residues: CASSLSGSSSDTQYF.